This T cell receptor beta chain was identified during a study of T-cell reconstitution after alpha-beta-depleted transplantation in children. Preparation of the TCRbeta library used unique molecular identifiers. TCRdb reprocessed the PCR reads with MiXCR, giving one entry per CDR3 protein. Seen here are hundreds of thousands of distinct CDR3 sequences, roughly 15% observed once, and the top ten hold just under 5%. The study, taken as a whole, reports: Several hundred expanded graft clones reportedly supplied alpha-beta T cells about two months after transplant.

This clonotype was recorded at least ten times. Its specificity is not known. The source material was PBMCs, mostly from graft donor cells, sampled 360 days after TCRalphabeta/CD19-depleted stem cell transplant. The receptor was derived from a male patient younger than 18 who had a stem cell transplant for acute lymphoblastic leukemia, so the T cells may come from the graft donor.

The DNA of the CDR3 is TGTGCCAGCAGCCCGACAGGACTGGGGTACAATGAGCAGTTCTTC. This translates into CASSPTGLGYNEQFF. This rearrangement joins TRBV14 to TRBJ2-1, with a tentative D call TRBD1 (6 bases). V was cut by 4 bases and J by 4 bases, with 14 bases left in between. CDR1 SGHDN and CDR2 FVKESK come from the germline V gene. CDR3 length equals 15 residues.